This TCR gamma chain derives from a study of gamma-delta chains in newborns, infants, children. Study context: Polyclonal expansion of innate γδ T cells after birth follows microbial exposure.

On this clone itself: The limits of the CDR3 on the DNA are not certain, so only TCRdb's listed CDR3 is given.

27 amino acids form the CDR3, both terminal residues included. The germline CDR1 and CDR2 sequences are GITISATS and ISYDGTV (reference sequence). TCRdb reprocessed the reads using CATT. The sample consists of some 520 gamma-chain clones, around 80% of them appearing once. The sequence derives from a child who was a newborn, infant or young child, either healthy, febrile or measles-vaccinated (not recorded which). This table probably holds off-target reads from a library built for another chain. The starting material was blood, obtained at baseline. The J gene has no call, while the V gene is TRGV9. The CDR3 protein is CACDTAILGDTSWDTRQMFFGTGIKLF.